This T cell receptor (beta chain) was identified during a study of blood T cell repertoires in COVID-19. Turning to the study itself: COVID-19 samples, acute and convalescent, were from the United States, Italy and Spain.

Measured with immunoSEQ multiplex PCR; TCRdb has only the in-frame clones, and not every one. The sample carries approximately 200,000 clones, approximately 87% recorded once. Trimming took off 2 bases at V and 7 bases at J, with 11 bases between the two ends. The CDR3 is 13 amino acids. The material sequenced was peripheral blood. J is TRBJ1-2 and V is TRBV12-3 or TRBV12-4, with D possibly being TRBD1 (6 bases). This clonotype originated in a man aged 55 to 70 who had recovered from COVID-19. The CDR3 DNA reads as TGTGCCAGCAGTTTAACAGGGAAGGGTGGCTACACCTTC. It specifies CASSLTGKGGYTF.